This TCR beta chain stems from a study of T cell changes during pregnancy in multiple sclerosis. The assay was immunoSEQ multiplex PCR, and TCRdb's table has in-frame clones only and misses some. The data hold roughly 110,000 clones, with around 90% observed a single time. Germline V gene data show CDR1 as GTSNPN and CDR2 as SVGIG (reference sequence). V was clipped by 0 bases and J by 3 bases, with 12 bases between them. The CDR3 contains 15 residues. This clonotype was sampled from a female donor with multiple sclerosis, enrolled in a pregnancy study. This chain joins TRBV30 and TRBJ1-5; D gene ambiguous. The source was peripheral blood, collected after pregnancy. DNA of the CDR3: TGTGCCTGGAGTGTACGGAGCAGTCCCAATCAGCCCCAGCATTTT. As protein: CAWSVRSSPNQPQHF.